The entry that follows covers one T cell receptor (beta chain) sequence. No antigen is known for it. One end of the junction fails to match germline, which may point to a read error. The template was RNA from unsorted bulk tissue. Between August and November 2014, newly diagnosed, chemotherapy-naive lung cancer patients underwent thoracic surgery in China. The length of the CDR3 is 16 residues. Germline V gene sequence: CDR1 MGHRA, CDR2 YSYEKL. The library came from three nested PCR rounds adapted from ARM-PCR protocols. A single record per CDR3 protein comes from TCRdb applying MiXCR to the multiplex PCR reads. The table records 200,000 to 250,000 distinct CDR3 sequences, 70% to 75% of them present only once. The data derive from a study of tumor and adjacent non-tumor tissue in lung cancer. Study-level points and caveats: TCR diversity was significantly greater in tumor than normal lung tissue.

The sequenced sample was lung tumor tissue. The sequence derives from a man aged 55 to 69 with non-small cell lung cancer. The chain couples TRBV4-1 to TRBJ1-3, with D possibly being TRBD1 (6 bases). CDR3 sequence (DNA): TGCGTCAGCAGCCAAGTAGTGGGGGCGCCTGGAAACACCATATATTTT. This gives the protein CVSSQVVGAPGNTIYF.